One sample yielded the 27 T cell receptor beta chains listed below, sequenced in a study of blood T cells in healthy people across ages. With a J-beta primer mix and a sample-barcoded 5' primer, a second PCR ran about 7 to 12 cycles. TCRdb reanalysed the 5' RACE reads using MiXCR and keeps one entry per CDR3 protein. The data hold around 600,000 distinct CDR3 sequences, with roughly 43% observed a single time. Sequenced input: blood. These receptors originate from a man older than 75 in good health.

The sample holds a few counts of this clonotype. V is TRBV7-2 and J is TRBJ1-2; 9 nucleotides line up with TRBD1. Germline loops: CDR1 SGHTA, CDR2 FQGNSA. Trimming at V came to 2 bases and at J to 4 bases, leaving 5 bases not matched to a gene. The CDR3 loop spans 15 amino acids. CDR3 DNA sequence: TGTGCCAGCAGCTTAAATCGGGACAGGGCCTATGGCTACACCTTC. Translation gives CASSLNRDRAYGYTF.

This chain joins TRBV7-2 and TRBJ2-1; TRBD2 matches at 14 bases. This CDR3 is 16 amino acids long. Germline trimming cut 4 bases from V and 7 bases from J; bases unmatched to any gene: 6. Germline values: CDR1 SGHTA, CDR2 FQGNSA. CDR3 protein: CASSWGLAGEGNEQFF. CDR3 bases: TGTGCCAGCAGCTGGGGACTAGCGGGAGAAGGGAATGAGCAGTTCTTC. The full variable domain, its missing parts supplied by reference TRBV7-2 and TRBJ2-1, is GAGVSQSPSNKVTEKGKDVELRCDPISGHTALYWYRQSLGQGLEFLIYFQGNSAPDKSGLPSDRFSAERTGGSVSTLTIQRTQQEDSAVYLCASSWGLAGEGNEQFFGPGTRLTVL.

This chain links TRBV29-1 with TRBJ2-3; the match to TRBD2 covers 7 bases. This CDR3 has 15 amino acids. The ends lost 4 bases at V and 4 bases at J; junction bases unmatched: 11. Germline CDR1 SQVTM, CDR2 ANQGSEA. The CDR3 sequence: CSVGAGAGEADTQYF. The DNA for the CDR3 is TGCAGCGTTGGGGCTGGGGCGGGGGAGGCAGATACGCAGTATTTT.

In this sample, this clonotype turned up a few times. The CDR3 protein is CASSQGTAPYEQYF. In DNA, the CDR3 is TGTGCCAGCAGCCAAGGGACAGCCCCCTACGAGCAGTACTTC. The V call is TRBV7-3, the J call TRBJ2-7; 7 positions match TRBD1. The length of the CDR3 is 14 residues. Germline V lookup: CDR1 SGHTA, CDR2 FQGTGA. Trimming cost V 5 bases and J 2 bases; bases outside gene matches: 6.

This clonotype was found a few times. The CDR3 is CASSSETSGGQETQYF. The CDR3 nucleotides read TGTGCCAGCTCATCAGAGACTAGCGGGGGACAAGAGACCCAGTACTTC. The J gene is TRBJ2-5, the V gene TRBV18; 12 bases are shared with TRBD2. The germline V gene encodes CDR1 KGHSH and CDR2 LQKENI. Unmatched junction bases numbered 6, after V lost 5 bases and J lost 2 bases. The CDR3 is made up of 16 amino acids.

The sample holds one count of this clonotype. The chain uses TRBV18 and TRBJ1-1; D ambiguous. The CDR3 contains 15 residues. Deletions cut 3 bases from V and 1 base from J, with 12 bases between. CDR1 is KGHSH and CDR2 is LQKENI in the germline V gene. CDR3 residues: CASSPIGRRNTEAFF. CDR3 coding DNA: TGTGCCAGCTCACCGATCGGACGGAGGAACACTGAAGCTTTCTTT.

This clonotype was detected only a few times. The chain recombines TRBV9 with TRBJ2-6, with 7 bases identical to TRBD1. V shed 4 bases, J shed 2 bases, and the junction held 3 bases outside the gene matches. This CDR3 is 15 amino acids long. CDR1 is SGDLS, CDR2 YYNGEE, per germline. CDR3 amino acids: CASSKQGTGANVLTF. The CDR3 coding sequence is TGTGCCAGCAGCAAACAGGGGACTGGGGCCAACGTCCTGACTTTC. The variable domain in full, with the rest retrieved from reference TRBV9 and TRBJ2-6, is DSGVTQTPKHLITATGQRVTLRCSPRSGDLSVYWYQQSLDQGLQFLIQYYNGEERAKGNILERFSAQQFPDLHSELNLSSLELGDSALYFCASSKQGTGANVLTFGAGSRLTVL.

This clonotype has a handful of counts. The rearrangement uses TRBV7-9 and TRBJ2-7; D assignment may be TRBD1 or TRBD2 (6 bases each). Between the trimmed V and J ends, which lost 6 bases and 11 bases, there was a span of 29 bases. CDR3 size: 16 residues. CDR1 is SEHNR, CDR2 FQNEAQ, per germline (reference sequence). This CDR3 is CASSLNQGGRLVKKYF. The CDR3 DNA sequence: TGTGCCAGCAGTCTCAATCAAGGGGGAAGACTAGTAAAAAAGTACTTC.

CDR3: CSEGQGRQETQYF. In DNA, the CDR3 is TGCAGCGAGGGACAGGGAAGGCAAGAGACCCAGTACTTC. The chain couples TRBV29-1 to TRBJ2-5; 9 positions agree with TRBD1. This CDR3 comprises 13 residues. V lost 7 bases, J lost 2 bases, and 5 bases stayed unmatched. CDR1 is SQVTM and CDR2 is ANQGSEA in the germline V gene.

The chain couples TRBV6-6 to TRBJ2-7; either TRBD1 or TRBD2 may fit D (7 bases each). This CDR3 has 13 residues. The V gene lost 7 bases and the J gene lost 3 bases, with 13 bases spanning the gap. Germline V gives CDR1 MNHNY, CDR2 SVGAGI (reference sequence). The CDR3 sequence: CASIQGGGYEQYF. The CDR3 DNA is TGTGCCAGCATCCAGGGGGGGGGCTACGAGCAGTACTTC.

This sequence joins TRBV25-1 and TRBJ1-6; D is perhaps TRBD1 (6 bases). The CDR3 extends over 13 amino acids. Germline V lookup: CDR1 MGHDK, CDR2 SYGVNS. The V end lost 6 bases, the J end lost 5 bases, and 8 bases lay between the germline ends. CDR3 DNA: TGTGCCAGCAGGGACAGAGATAATTCACCCCTCCACTTT. This translates into CASRDRDNSPLHF.

Remarks on this clonotype: With a much larger clone just one base away, this may be a read error. V is TRBV14 and J is TRBJ2-6; D is unclear. This CDR3 has 16 amino acids. CDR1 and CDR2 (germline): SGHDN, FVKESK. V was trimmed by 3 bases and J by 2 bases, leaving 11 bases between them. The CDR3 reads CASSQRRVTGANVLTF. The CDR3, as DNA: TGTGCCAGCAGCCAGCGACGTGTGACTGGGGCCAACGTCCTGACTTTC.

The DNA of the CDR3 is TGTGCCAGCAGCCAAGCCCAGACAGGGAAGGGCGGCTACACCTTC. Translated, it gives CASSQAQTGKGGYTF. The chain links TRBV3-1 to TRBJ1-2, with 7 bases fitting TRBD1. The CDR3 is made up of 15 amino acids. Germline V lookup: CDR1 LGHDT, CDR2 YNNKEL (reference sequence). V shed 1 base, J shed 8 bases, and the junction held 10 bases outside the gene matches.

The rearrangement links TRBV2 to TRBJ2-1; TRBD2 matches at 12 bases. The V gene end was trimmed by 4 bases and the J gene end by 10 bases; junction bases not matched to a gene: 2. The germline V gene has CDR1 SNHLY and CDR2 FYNNEI. The CDR3 has 13 amino acids. The CDR3 region has the DNA TGTGCCAGCAGTGGTGGACTAGCGGGGGAGCAGTTCTTC. This translates into CASSGGLAGEQFF.

The gene calls are TRBV28 and TRBJ2-3; D could derive from TRBD1 or TRBD2 (6 bases each). CDR3 length: 14 residues. Trimming removed 6 bases at V and 4 bases at J, with 14 bases between. Germline CDR1 is MDHEN and CDR2 is SYDVKM. DNA of the CDR3: TGTGCCAGCAGCAACGGGGGCAGCGCAGATACGCAGTATTTT. Translation: CASSNGGSADTQYF.

This clonotype was counted between two and nine times. A read error may account for a junction end that differs from germline. This chain connects TRBV20-1 to TRBJ2-5, with D possibly TRBD1 on 5 matching bases. Germline CDR1 DFQATT, CDR2 SNEGSKA (reference sequence). The CDR3 has 14 amino acids. The DNA of the CDR3 is TGTAGTGCCCTCCGTGGGCAAGGGGTAGAGACCCAGTACTTC. This translates into CSALRGQGVETQYF.

This sequence joins TRBV27 and TRBJ2-7; D is uncertain. Trimming took off 5 bases at V and 2 bases at J, with 13 bases between the two ends. This CDR3 has 14 amino acids. Germline V CDR1 and CDR2: MNHEY, SMNVEV (reference sequence). The CDR3 loop reads CASSPVDATYEQYF. CDR3 nucleotides: TGTGCCAGCAGTCCCGTGGACGCTACCTACGAGCAGTACTTC.

This clonotype was recorded once. The chain links TRBV7-2 to TRBJ1-2; 8 bases are a match to TRBD1. This CDR3 is 18 amino acids long. With V trimmed by 4 bases and J by 4 bases, 17 bases remained unmatched. From germline, CDR1 is SGHTA and CDR2 FQGNSA. The CDR3 sequence is CASSYDHLQRQGSYGYTF. In DNA, the CDR3 is TGTGCCAGCAGCTACGATCACTTACAACGACAGGGGAGCTATGGCTACACCTTC.

The chain uses TRBV7-9 and TRBJ2-3, with 9 bases matching TRBD1. The CDR3 spans 17 residues. Germline V gene sequence: CDR1 SEHNR, CDR2 FQNEAQ (reference sequence). With 5 bases clipped from V and 3 bases from J, the junction kept 12 bases outside the gene matches. The CDR3 spells CASSPSGTGYGTDTQYF. In DNA form, the CDR3 reads TGTGCCAGCAGCCCCTCCGGGACAGGGTATGGGACAGATACGCAGTATTTT.

This rearrangement joins TRBV3-1 to TRBJ1-1; TRBD1 might be the D (5 bases). The CDR3 loop spans 12 amino acids. The germline V gene has CDR1 LGHDT and CDR2 YNNKEL (reference sequence). Trimming left V 6 bases short and J 6 bases short, with 11 bases between. DNA of the CDR3: TGTGCCAGCAGTCGGGGGGGGTCTGAAGCTTTCTTT. This gives the protein CASSRGGSEAFF.

The chain carries TRBV6-5 and TRBJ2-5; D is undetermined. The CDR3 extends over 16 amino acids. V was trimmed by 4 bases and J by 11 bases, leaving 26 bases between them. Germline V CDR1 and CDR2: MNHEY, SVGAGI. The CDR3 here is CASSSSATAQIFVQYF. CDR3 coding DNA: TGTGCCAGCAGTTCGTCGGCAACCGCCCAAATTTTTGTTCAGTACTTC.

This chain connects TRBV7-2 to TRBJ1-5; TRBD1 matches at 9 bases. V was pared by 5 bases and J by 4 bases, with 3 bases of the junction left unmatched. The CDR3 has 14 amino acids. Germline-derived CDR1 and CDR2 are SGHTA and FQGNSA. DNA for the CDR3: TGTGCCAGCAGCACGACAGGGGGTAATCAGCCCCAGCATTTT. It codes for CASSTTGGNQPQHF.

Only a few counts were recorded for this clonotype. The chain employs TRBV29-1 and TRBJ2-1; possibly TRBD1 for D (5 bases). V was shortened by 4 bases and J by 15 bases, with 16 bases between the two germline ends. This CDR3 comprises 11 residues. Germline V gives CDR1 SQVTM, CDR2 ANQGSEA. In DNA form, the CDR3 reads TGCAGCGTTGCGGACAAGGGTTATCGGTTCTTC. Its protein product is CSVADKGYRFF.

The chain employs TRBV4-3 and TRBJ1-1; D unresolved. This CDR3 is 17 amino acids long. Germline V gene sequence: CDR1 LGHNA, CDR2 YSLEER. V lost 0 bases to trimming and J lost 0 bases, with 14 bases between them. The CDR3 here is CASSQEPAQRMNTEAFF. The CDR3 DNA follows: TGCGCCAGCAGCCAAGAACCCGCACAGCGTATGAACACTGAAGCTTTCTTT.

The V and J genes are TRBV7-2 and TRBJ2-7, with 7 bases fitting TRBD2. CDR1 is SGHTA and CDR2 is FQGNSA in the germline V gene. This CDR3 comprises 14 residues. V dropped 2 bases and J dropped 4; count of bases not matched to a gene: 5. The CDR3: CASSLRGSLYEQYF. CDR3 in DNA: TGTGCCAGCAGCTTACGCGGGAGCTTATACGAGCAGTACTTC.

This chain connects TRBV2 to TRBJ2-7; TRBD2 matches at 12 bases. The J call may be faulty, since TRBJ2-5 better matches the DNA end. This CDR3 has 14 residues. Germline-derived CDR1 and CDR2 are SNHLY and FYNNEI. CDR3 DNA sequence: TGTGCCAGCAGAACGGGACTAGCGGGAGAGACCCAGTACTTC. It codes for CASRTGLAGETQYF.

A word on this clonotype: Germline and junction disagree at one end, which may indicate a read error. The rearrangement joins TRBV4-3 to TRBJ2-2; D not certain. Germline V gene data show CDR1 as LGHNA and CDR2 as YSLEER. CDR3 size: 14 residues. The CDR3 coding sequence is TGCGCCGGCAGCCAAGAGTGGTCATACGGGGAGCTGTTTTTT. This sequence encodes CAGSQEWSYGELFF.